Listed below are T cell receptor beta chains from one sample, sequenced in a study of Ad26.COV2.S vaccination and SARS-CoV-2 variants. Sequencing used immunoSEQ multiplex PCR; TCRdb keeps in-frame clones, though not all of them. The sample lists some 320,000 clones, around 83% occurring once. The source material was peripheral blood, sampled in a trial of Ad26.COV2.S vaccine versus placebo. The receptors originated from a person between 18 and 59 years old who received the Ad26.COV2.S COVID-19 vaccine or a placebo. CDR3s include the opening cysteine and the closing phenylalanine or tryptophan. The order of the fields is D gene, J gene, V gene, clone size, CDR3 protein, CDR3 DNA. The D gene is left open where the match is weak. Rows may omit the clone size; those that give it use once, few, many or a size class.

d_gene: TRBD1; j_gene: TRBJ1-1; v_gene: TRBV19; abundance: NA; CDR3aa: CASSRTGNTEAFF; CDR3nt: TGTGCCAGTAGTCGGACAGGGAACACTGAAGCTTTCTTT
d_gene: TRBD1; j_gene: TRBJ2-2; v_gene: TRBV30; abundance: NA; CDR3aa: CAWTFNDRGVGELFF; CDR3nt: TGTGCCTGGACCTTCAATGACAGGGGCGTCGGGGAGCTGTTTTTT
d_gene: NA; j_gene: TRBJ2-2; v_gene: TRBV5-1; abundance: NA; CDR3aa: CASSRAPNTGELFF; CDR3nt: TGCGCCAGCAGCCGGGCCCCGAACACCGGGGAGCTGTTTTTT
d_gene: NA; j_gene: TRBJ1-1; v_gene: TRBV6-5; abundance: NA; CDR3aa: CASSATHTPVTEAFF; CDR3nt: TGTGCCAGCAGCGCAACCCACACCCCGGTCACTGAAGCTTTCTTT
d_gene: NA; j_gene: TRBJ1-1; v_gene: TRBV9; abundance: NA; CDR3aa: CASSPLTGPTEAFF; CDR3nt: TGTGCCAGCAGCCCACTGACAGGTCCGACTGAAGCTTTCTTT
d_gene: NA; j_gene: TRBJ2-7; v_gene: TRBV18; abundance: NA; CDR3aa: CASSPGTDTYEQYF; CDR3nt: TGTGCCAGCTCACCCGGGACTGACACCTACGAGCAGTACTTC
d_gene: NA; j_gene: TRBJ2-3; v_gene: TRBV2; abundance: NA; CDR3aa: CASRGRGRDTQYF; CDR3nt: TGTGCCAGCAGGGGTCGGGGGAGAGATACGCAGTATTTT
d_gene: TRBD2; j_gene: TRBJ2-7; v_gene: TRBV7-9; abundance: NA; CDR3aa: CASSLGVAGPYEQYF; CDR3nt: TGTGCCAGCAGCTTAGGTGTAGCGGGGCCCTACGAGCAGTACTTC
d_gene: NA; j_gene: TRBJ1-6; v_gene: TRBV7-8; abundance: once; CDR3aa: CASSLVGGSLYNSPLHF; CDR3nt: TGTGCCAGCAGCTTAGTCGGGGGGTCCCTTTATAATTCACCCCTCCACTTT
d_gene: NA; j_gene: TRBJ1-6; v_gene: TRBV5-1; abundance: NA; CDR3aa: CASSSGPLYNSPLHF; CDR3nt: TGCGCCAGCAGCTCCGGGCCCCTCTATAATTCACCCCTCCACTTT
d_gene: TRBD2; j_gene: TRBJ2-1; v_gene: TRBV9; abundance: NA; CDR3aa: CASSVGLAGAWYNEQFF; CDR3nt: TGTGCCAGCAGCGTAGGACTAGCGGGGGCTTGGTACAATGAGCAGTTCTTC
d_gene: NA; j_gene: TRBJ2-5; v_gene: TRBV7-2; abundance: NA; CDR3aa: CASSLGDSQGETQYF; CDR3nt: TGTGCCAGCAGCTTAGGCGACAGCCAAGGGGAGACCCAGTACTTC
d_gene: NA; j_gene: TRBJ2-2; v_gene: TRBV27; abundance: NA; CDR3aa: CASSSNSWASNTGELFF; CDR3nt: TGTGCCAGCAGTTCGAACAGTTGGGCCAGCAACACCGGGGAGCTGTTTTTT
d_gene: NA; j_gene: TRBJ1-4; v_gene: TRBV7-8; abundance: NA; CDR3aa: CASTASHAVGEKLFF; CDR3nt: TGTGCCAGCACCGCGTCCCATGCGGTGGGGGAAAAACTGTTTTTT
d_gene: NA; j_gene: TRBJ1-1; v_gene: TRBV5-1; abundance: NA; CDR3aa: CASSLEASGNTEAFF; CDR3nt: TGCGCCAGCAGCTTGGAAGCATCCGGGAACACTGAAGCTTTCTTT